This paragraph reports one TCR beta chain. Per the germline V gene, CDR1 is SGHVS and CDR2 is FNYEAQ. Losses at the gene ends were 4 bases for V and 0 bases for J; bases not matched to a gene: 10. The CDR3 totals 19 residues. 13 Jbeta primers and 60 Vbeta primers were used for the PCR. Clones were sequenced by immunoSEQ multiplex PCR, and TCRdb holds only the in-frame ones, with some missing. The sample holds about 210,000 clones, roughly 86% seen once. Every donor was a healthy person donating bone marrow. This record belongs to a study of cytomegalovirus exposure and HLA in healthy donors. The chain couples TRBV7-6 to TRBJ2-6; 9 positions agree with TRBD1. Sequenced material: PBMCs. This clonotype was sampled from a man in his forties or fifties in good health and CMV-seropositive. The CDR3 loop reads CASSYGRDRANSGANVLTF. As DNA, the CDR3 is TGTGCCAGCAGCTACGGCCGGGACAGGGCGAACTCTGGGGCCAACGTCCTGACTTTC.